A single sample gave rise to the 26 T cell receptor beta chains below, sequenced in a study of Graves' ophthalmopathy and Graves' hyperthyroidism. RNA served as the template for amplifying TCR beta CDR3 regions. The workflow started with a first-round RT-PCR run with HTBI primers and then moved on to a second-round multiplex PCR. One entry per CDR3 protein, called by TCRdb with MiXCR from the multiplex PCR reads. The sample records 200,000 to 300,000 distinct CDR3 sequences, 45% being singletons. Input material: peripheral blood. The receptors come from an adult man with Graves' ophthalmopathy.

The CDR3 coding sequence is TGCAGTGCTAGGGGGCAACGCAGCGAGCAGTACTTC. Translated, it gives CSARGQRSEQYF. The V gene is TRBV20-1, the J gene TRBJ2-7; a weak D match, TRBD1 (5 bases). V dropped 3 bases and J dropped 6 bases, with 12 bases sitting between them. Looked up from germline, CDR1 is DFQATT and CDR2 is SNEGSKA (reference sequence). CDR3 size: 12 residues.

The chain recombines TRBV10-1 with TRBJ2-3; 10 bases line up with TRBD2. The V gene's germline CDR1 is WNHNN and CDR2 SYGVQD (reference sequence). After removal of 10 bases from V and 3 bases from J, the junction contained 4 bases not matched to a gene. There are 13 residues in the CDR3. CDR3 residues: CATSSGRTDTQYF. The CDR3 DNA reads as TGCGCCACCTCTAGCGGGAGAACAGATACGCAGTATTTT.

The chain uses TRBV20-1 and TRBJ1-2; tentatively, D is TRBD1 (5 bases). Between the trimmed V and J ends, which lost 0 bases and 0 bases, there was a span of 14 bases. This CDR3 region has 16 residues. Germline CDR1 reads DFQATT; CDR2 reads SNEGSKA (reference sequence). CDR3 sequence: CSARDPGAATNYGYTF. The CDR3 DNA reads as TGCAGTGCTAGAGATCCCGGGGCGGCTACTAACTATGGCTACACCTTC.

This clonotype has a handful of counts. The chain links TRBV9 to TRBJ2-2; unclear D gene. Germline CDR1 SGDLS, CDR2 YYNGEE. CDR3 length equals 13 residues. V lost 0 bases and J lost 4, with 4 bases in between. CDR3: CASSVEGTGELFF. In DNA form, the CDR3 reads TGTGCCAGCAGCGTAGAAGGCACCGGGGAGCTGTTTTTT.

The chain has TRBV7-9 and TRBJ1-1; TRBD1 is a possible D gene (5 bases). Germline lookup yields CDR1 SEHNR and CDR2 FQNEAQ (reference sequence). The CDR3 contains 12 residues. Trimming left V 5 bases short and J 8 bases short, with 12 bases between. The CDR3 nucleotides read TGTGCCAGCAGCGCGGGACGTCCGGAAGCTTTCTTT. Protein: CASSAGRPEAFF.

This clonotype was detected only a few times. The rearrangement joins TRBV3-1 to TRBJ1-2; D may be TRBD1 (5 bases). The V and J ends lost 0 bases and 4 bases respectively, with 12 bases between them. CDR3 length: 15 amino acids. Germline V gene lookup returns CDR1 LGHDT and CDR2 YNNKEL (reference sequence). CDR3 sequence: CASSQDRQYLYGYTF. The CDR3 DNA sequence: TGTGCCAGCAGCCAAGACCGACAGTACCTCTATGGCTACACCTTC.

This clonotype was counted only a few times. The chain links TRBV24-1 to TRBJ2-7; TRBD1 matches 9 bases. The trim removed 9 bases at V and 4 bases at J, leaving 9 bases unmatched. Germline loops: CDR1 KGHDR, CDR2 SFDVKD. The CDR3 is made up of 14 amino acids. Written as DNA, the CDR3 is TGTGCCACCCAATCTGCGGGACAGGGATACGAGCAGTACTTC. Translated: CATQSAGQGYEQYF.

This chain joins TRBV29-1 and TRBJ2-5; D may match TRBD1 or TRBD2 (5 bases each). Deletions cut 7 bases from V and 2 bases from J, with 20 bases between. CDR1 is SQVTM and CDR2 is ANQGSEA in the germline V gene. The CDR3 is 15 residues long. CDR3 in DNA: TGCAGCGCCGATGCATCGGGACCGATACAAGAGACCCAGTACTTC. The encoded protein is CSADASGPIQETQYF. Together with reference TRBV29-1 and TRBJ2-5, the CDR3 gives the full variable domain: SAVISQKPSRDICQRGTSLTIQCQVDSQVTMMFWYRQQPGQSLTLIATANQGSEATYESGFVIDKFPISRPNLTFSTLTVSNMSPEDSSIYLCSADASGPIQETQYFGPGTRLLVL.

V is TRBV7-9 and J is TRBJ1-1; D is ambiguous. The CDR3 has 14 amino acids. Trimming pared 5 bases from V and 3 bases from J, leaving 13 bases between. Germline CDR1 is SEHNR and CDR2 is FQNEAQ (reference sequence). The CDR3 DNA sequence: TGTGCCAGCAGCCCCCTCCCCGGGGACACTGAAGCTTTCTTT. This encodes CASSPLPGDTEAFF.

V usage is TRBV5-6 and J usage is TRBJ1-2; D gene unclear. The CDR3 is 15 amino acids. Germline CDR1 is SGHDT and CDR2 is YYEEEE. Trimming took off 0 bases at V and 7 bases at J, with 16 bases between the two ends. The CDR3 DNA sequence: TGTGCCAGCAGCTTGGAAGGAGCAGTTTGGGGTGGCTACACCTTC. This encodes CASSLEGAVWGGYTF.

This sequence joins TRBV7-2 and TRBJ2-5; D uncertain. The germline V and J ends were trimmed by 5 bases and 5 bases, with 9 bases remaining between them. Germline V gene sequence: CDR1 SGHTA, CDR2 FQGNSA. CDR3 size: 12 residues. The DNA of the CDR3 is TGTGCCAGCAGCCAAGGCAGGGAGACCCAGTACTTC. Residues: CASSQGRETQYF.

The V gene is TRBV2, the J gene TRBJ1-4, with 9 bases fitting TRBD1. Germline lookup yields CDR1 SNHLY and CDR2 FYNNEI. V lost 6 bases and J lost 7; bases outside the gene matches: 6. The CDR3 sequence is 14 residues long. The CDR3 spells CASRERTGAEKLFF. CDR3 in DNA: TGTGCCAGCAGGGAAAGGACAGGGGCTGAAAAACTGTTTTTT. Supplemented by reference TRBV2 and TRBJ1-4, the full variable domain reads EPEVTQTPSHQVTQMGQEVILRCVPISNHLYFYWYRQILGQKVEFLVSFYNNEISEKSEIFDDQFSVERPDGSNFTLKIRSTKLEDSAMYFCASRERTGAEKLFFGSGTQLSVL.

This clonotype occurred many times. The junction departs from germline at one end; a sequencing error may be responsible. The chain carries TRBV7-2 and TRBJ1-2; the match to TRBD1 covers 9 bases. The CDR3 has 13 residues. Germline lookup yields CDR1 SGHTA and CDR2 FQGNSA. The CDR3 nucleotides read TGTGCCAGCAGCCGGGACAGGGACTACGGCTACACCTTC. Protein product: CASSRDRDYGYTF.

The V gene is TRBV7-8, the J gene TRBJ2-7, with D possibly matching TRBD2 (5 bases). The V and J ends lost 1 base and 9 bases respectively, with 16 bases between them. Germline CDR1 reads SGHVS; CDR2 reads FQNEAQ. This CDR3 comprises 14 residues. For the CDR3, the DNA is TGTGCCAGCAGCTTAGATGTCACAGTACTAGGGCAGTACTTC. As protein: CASSLDVTVLGQYF.

This clonotype turned up a few times. This chain links TRBV7-6 with TRBJ2-5; 9 bases map to TRBD2. Trimming took 7 bases from V and 2 from J; bases not matched to a gene: 14. Germline V gives CDR1 SGHVS, CDR2 FNYEAQ. CDR3 length equals 17 residues. In DNA, the CDR3 is TGTGCCAGCACCATGTGGGCTAGCGGGGATCTACAAGAGACCCAGTACTTC. It encodes CASTMWASGDLQETQYF.

With respect to this clonotype: In this CDR3 the conserved last residue, phenylalanine or tryptophan, is missing, so a read error is likely. The J gene is TRBJ2-5, the V gene TRBV15; TRBD1 aligns across 7 bases. After removal of 4 bases from V and 2 bases from J, the junction contained 1 base not matched to a gene. CDR1 is LNHNV, CDR2 YYDKDF, per germline (reference sequence). This CDR3 has 13 residues. The CDR3 sequence: CATSKGQQETQYL. CDR3 coding DNA: TGTGCCACCAGCAAGGGACAGCAAGAGACCCAGTACCTC.

This clonotype was seen a handful of times. The chain has TRBV5-4 and TRBJ2-5, with TRBD1 as a possible D gene (5 bases). The tail of the sequence fits TRBJ2-7 better, so the J call may be wrong. There are 12 residues in the CDR3. The germline V gene encodes CDR1 SGHNT and CDR2 YYREEE (reference sequence). The CDR3 DNA follows: TGTGCCAGCCAAGACAGTAACTACGAGCAGTACTTC. Its protein product is CASQDSNYEQYF.

CDR3 sequence (DNA): TGTGCCAGCAGCTCACCCACAAAGAGGGACAAGAGCTACGAGCAGTACTTC. Its translation is CASSSPTKRDKSYEQYF. The rearrangement uses TRBV7-9 and TRBJ2-7; D is possibly TRBD1 (6 bases). The CDR3 covers 17 residues. Trimming pared 4 bases from V and 3 bases from J, leaving 22 bases between. Germline V lookup: CDR1 SEHNR, CDR2 FQNEAQ (reference sequence).

About this clonotype: One junction end disagrees with the germline gene, perhaps due to a read error. The chain couples TRBV5-1 to TRBJ2-5, with TRBD2 identical over 8 bases. Per the germline V gene, CDR1 is SGHRS and CDR2 is YFSETQ. The CDR3 runs 16 residues. Here the CDR3 reads CASSLEGLGPQETQYF. DNA for the CDR3: TGTGCCAGCAGCTTGGAGGGACTAGGCCCTCAAGAGACCCAGTACTTC. The variable domain in full, with the rest retrieved from reference TRBV5-1 and TRBJ2-5, is KAGVTQTPRYLIKTRGQQVTLSCSPISGHRSVSWYQQTPGQGLQFLFEYFSETQRNKGNFPGRFSGRQFSNSRSEMNVSTLELGDSALYLCASSLEGLGPQETQYFGPGTRLLVL.

The CDR3 DNA reads TGTGCCAGCAGTTTAACCAGTGGACCCTCCGAGCAGTACTTC. This sequence encodes CASSLTSGPSEQYF. The chain is built from TRBV2 and TRBJ2-7; D unresolved. V dropped 5 bases and J dropped 6 bases, with 17 bases sitting between them. This CDR3 comprises 14 residues. Germline CDR1 SNHLY, CDR2 FYNNEI.

There are many counts of this clonotype. The V call is TRBV5-1, the J call TRBJ1-2; D remains unclear. Trimming removed 0 bases from V and 8 bases from J, with 14 bases in between. The CDR3 consists of 14 residues. The germline V gene has CDR1 SGHRS and CDR2 YFSETQ. The CDR3 nucleotides read TGCGCCAGCAGCTTGGTGTTAGGCCAGTCGGGCTACACCTTC. It yields the protein CASSLVLGQSGYTF. Full variable domain (remainder filled in from reference TRBV5-1 and TRBJ1-2): KAGVTQTPRYLIKTRGQQVTLSCSPISGHRSVSWYQQTPGQGLQFLFEYFSETQRNKGNFPGRFSGRQFSNSRSEMNVSTLELGDSALYLCASSLVLGQSGYTFGSGTRLTVV.

This sequence joins TRBV5-6 and TRBJ2-7; D gene ambiguous. The CDR3 extends over 15 amino acids. V dropped 2 bases and J dropped 2 bases, with 14 bases sitting between them. Germline assignment: CDR1 SGHDT and CDR2 YYEEEE. CDR3 in DNA: TGTGCCAGCAGCTTAGGGCAGGTCGAGGCCTACGAGCAGTACTTC. Protein sequence: CASSLGQVEAYEQYF. Using reference TRBV5-6 and TRBJ2-7 for the parts outside the CDR3, the full variable domain is DAGVTQSPTHLIKTRGQQVTLRCSPKSGHDTVSWYQQALGQGPQFIFQYYEEEERQRGNFPDRFSGHQFPNYSSELNVNALLLGDSALYLCASSLGQVEAYEQYFGPGTRLTVT.

This clonotype appeared a few times. The rearrangement uses TRBV7-9 and TRBJ2-7; 11 nucleotides match TRBD1. The ends lost 5 bases at V and 3 bases at J; junction bases unmatched: 12. The germline V gene has CDR1 SEHNR and CDR2 FQNEAQ (reference sequence). This CDR3 region has 17 residues. The CDR3, as DNA: TGTGCCAGCAGCGATACCCCGGGACAGGGGGGCAGCTACGAGCAGTACTTC. It yields the protein CASSDTPGQGGSYEQYF.

This clonotype was seen a single time. The chain has TRBV11-1 and TRBJ1-2; the D gene is possibly TRBD1 (6 bases). The CDR3 loop spans 16 amino acids. Germline-derived CDR1 and CDR2 are SGHAT and FQDESV (reference sequence). V was clipped by 6 bases and J by 4 bases, with 21 bases between them. The CDR3 region is CASSSIGTSRGYGYTF. As DNA, the CDR3 is TGTGCCAGCAGTTCTATCGGGACAAGTAGAGGCTATGGCTACACCTTC. Full variable domain (rest looked up from reference TRBV11-1 and TRBJ1-2): EAEVAQSPRYKITEKSQAVAFWCDPISGHATLYWYRQILGQGPELLVQFQDESVVDDSQLPKDRFSAERLKGVDSTLKIQPAELGDSAMYLCASSSIGTSRGYGYTFGSGTRLTVV.

A few counts support this clonotype. CDR3: CASSLVQGNGNEQYF. The CDR3 DNA follows: TGCGCCAGCAGCTTGGTCCAGGGGAATGGAAACGAGCAGTACTTC. The chain joins TRBV5-1 to TRBJ2-7; weak D call: TRBD1 (6 bases). The CDR3 is made up of 15 amino acids. With 0 bases removed from V and 5 bases from J, the gap between germline ends came to 15 bases. CDR1 is SGHRS and CDR2 is YFSETQ in the germline V gene. Full variable domain (outside the CDR3, taken from reference TRBV5-1 and TRBJ2-7): KAGVTQTPRYLIKTRGQQVTLSCSPISGHRSVSWYQQTPGQGLQFLFEYFSETQRNKGNFPGRFSGRQFSNSRSEMNVSTLELGDSALYLCASSLVQGNGNEQYFGPGTRLTVT.

The chain links TRBV18 to TRBJ1-3; D is ambiguous. The length of the CDR3 is 15 residues. V was clipped by 3 bases and J by 0 bases, with 9 bases between them. Germline loops: CDR1 KGHSH, CDR2 LQKENI. As DNA, the CDR3 is TGTGCCAGCTCACCCGCCTTGCTCTCTGGAAACACCATATATTTT. As protein: CASSPALLSGNTIYF.